These T cell receptor beta chains were read from a single sample in a study of shared clonotypes between healthy human individuals. Using immunoSEQ multiplex PCR, the repertoire was profiled, and TCRdb retains in-frame clones only, with some absent. Altogether roughly 590,000 clones are present, about 95% being singletons, with the ten largest covering 0.11%. Sequencing input: naive CD8+ T cells sorted from blood. The source of these receptors is a woman aged 30 to 39 in good health. Each CDR3 is given without its conserved first and last residue. Size values are once, few and many counts, or a class for expanded clones, and some rows have none.

j_call	clone_size	v_call	cdr3_aa
TRBJ2-6	few	TRBV5-4	ASSFRVVAGANVLT
TRBJ2-7	once	TRBV27	ASSLYPPYEQY
TRBJ2-7	-	TRBV28	ASSFGTSYEQY
TRBJ2-7	-	TRBV27	ASSLGTSGRSEQY
TRBJ1-1	-	TRBV19	ASTLAANTEAF
TRBJ2-1	-	TRBV27	ASSPHPRQNSYNEQF
TRBJ2-4	-	TRBV13	ASDVSGVAKNIQY
TRBJ2-1	-	TRBV10-3	AIRDRSSYNEQF
TRBJ1-3	-	TRBV10-1	ASSEDRTGNTIY
TRBJ2-1	-	TRBV27	ASSFTGGSDNEQF
TRBJ2-3	-	TRBV6-6	ASSPWVSGTDTQY
TRBJ2-7	once	TRBV27	ASSLRILGGPYEQY
TRBJ1-2	few	TRBV27	ASNGGGDGYT
TRBJ2-7	-	TRBV29-1	SASRGISYEQY
TRBJ1-5	-	TRBV27	ASSSGTGGHQPQH
TRBJ2-7	-	TRBV11-3	ASSFGQGNEQY
TRBJ2-7	-	TRBV19	ASARDNYEQY
TRBJ2-7	-	TRBV4-2	ASSQFGTSGRESSYEQY
TRBJ2-2	-	TRBV19	ASSILAENTGELF
TRBJ2-5	-	TRBV27	ASSLSPRQGQETQY
TRBJ2-5	once	TRBV5-1	ASSPYGGTGETQY
TRBJ2-1	-	TRBV7-9	ASSLEPGWGLNNEQF
TRBJ2-3	-	TRBV30	AWTISSTDTQY
TRBJ2-2	-	TRBV10-1	ASSVRTTGELF
TRBJ2-1	-	TRBV6-1	ASSEGQGAYNEQF
TRBJ1-1	-	TRBV29-1	SGPRTEAF
TRBJ2-3	-	TRBV13	AIAIRQGITDTQY
TRBJ2-7	-	TRBV25-1	ATNGRTGTEGYEQY
TRBJ1-5	-	TRBV19	ASSLRTFSEPQH
TRBJ2-2	-	TRBV27	ASSLSRDTGELF
TRBJ2-1	once	TRBV28	ASSFPPRRAHNEQF
TRBJ1-1	-	TRBV27	ASSLLGNTEAF
TRBJ2-1	-	TRBV7-9	ASSPKGSSYNEQF
TRBJ1-5	-	TRBV19	ASSIDLGGTPNQPQH
-	-	TRBV19	ASSTGQGSYEQY
TRBJ1-1	-	TRBV6-1	ASSEFWGKHTEAF
TRBJ1-2	-	TRBV14	ASSQVAHYGYT
TRBJ2-1	-	TRBV5-6	ASSLTPAGGIYNEQF
TRBJ2-3	-	TRBV29-1	SVDPSGTIVRTDTQY
TRBJ2-7	-	TRBV5-5	ASSLAQGYEQY
TRBJ2-5	-	TRBV2	ASLFGANSQETQY
TRBJ2-7	-	TRBV6-5	ASRPTSGSRREQY
TRBJ2-2	-	TRBV27	ASSLYAGTGYAGELF
TRBJ2-7	-	TRBV30	AWSTGTGINEQY